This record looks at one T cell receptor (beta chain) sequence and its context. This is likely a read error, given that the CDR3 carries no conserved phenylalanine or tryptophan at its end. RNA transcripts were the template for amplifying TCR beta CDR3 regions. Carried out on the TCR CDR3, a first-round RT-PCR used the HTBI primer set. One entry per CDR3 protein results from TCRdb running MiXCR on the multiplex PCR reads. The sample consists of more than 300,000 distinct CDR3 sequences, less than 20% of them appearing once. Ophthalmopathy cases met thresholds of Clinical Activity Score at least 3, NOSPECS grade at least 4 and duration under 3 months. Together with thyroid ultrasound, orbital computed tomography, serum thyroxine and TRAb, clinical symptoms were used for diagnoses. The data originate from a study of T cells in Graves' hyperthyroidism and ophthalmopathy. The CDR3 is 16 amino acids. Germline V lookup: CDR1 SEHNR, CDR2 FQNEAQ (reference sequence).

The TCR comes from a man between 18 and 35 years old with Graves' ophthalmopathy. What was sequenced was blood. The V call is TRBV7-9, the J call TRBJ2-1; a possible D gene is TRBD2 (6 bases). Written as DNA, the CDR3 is TGCGCCAGCAGCCCCCGCGCGGGGAGCTCCTACAATGAGCAGTTCCTC. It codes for CASSPRAGSSYNEQFL.